Reported below is one T cell receptor (beta chain). Its cognate antigen is unknown. The J segment lost 1 base and the V segment lost 5 bases, leaving 7 bases of the junction unmatched. The CDR3 sequence is 15 residues long. Germline CDR1 LNHDA, CDR2 SQIVND (reference sequence). The method was immunoSEQ multiplex PCR; TCRdb's version includes in-frame clones alone and lacks a portion of them. The table records 150,000 to 200,000 clones, roughly 88% of them present only once. The data stem from a study of cytomegalovirus exposure and HLA in healthy donors. Study-wide background: In a later analysis, it was reported that the 110 or so validation repertoires had been produced on the same platform as the roughly 700 repertoires belonging to the first cohort. Study conclusions and caveats: TCR beta chains numbering more than 150 were designated cytomegalovirus-associated.

The material sequenced was PBMCs. The sequence was collected from a woman between 18 and 30 years old in good health and CMV-seronegative. The chain is built from TRBV19 and TRBJ2-7; 8 positions match TRBD1. The DNA of the CDR3 is TGTGCCAGTAGTCCCTGGGACAGGAAATCCTACGAGCAGTACTTC. Amino acids: CASSPWDRKSYEQYF.